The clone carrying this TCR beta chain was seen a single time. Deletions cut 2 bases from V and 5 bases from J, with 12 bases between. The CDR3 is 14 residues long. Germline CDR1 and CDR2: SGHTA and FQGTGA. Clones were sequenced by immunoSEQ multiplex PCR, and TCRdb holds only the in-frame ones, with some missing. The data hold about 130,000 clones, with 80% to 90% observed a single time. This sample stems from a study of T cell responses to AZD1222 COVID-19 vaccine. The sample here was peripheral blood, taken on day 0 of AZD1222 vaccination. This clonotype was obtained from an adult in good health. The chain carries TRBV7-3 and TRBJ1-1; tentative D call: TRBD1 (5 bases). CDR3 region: CASSLGGGGTEAFF. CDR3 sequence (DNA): TGTGCCAGCAGCTTAGGTGGCGGGGGTACTGAAGCTTTCTTT.